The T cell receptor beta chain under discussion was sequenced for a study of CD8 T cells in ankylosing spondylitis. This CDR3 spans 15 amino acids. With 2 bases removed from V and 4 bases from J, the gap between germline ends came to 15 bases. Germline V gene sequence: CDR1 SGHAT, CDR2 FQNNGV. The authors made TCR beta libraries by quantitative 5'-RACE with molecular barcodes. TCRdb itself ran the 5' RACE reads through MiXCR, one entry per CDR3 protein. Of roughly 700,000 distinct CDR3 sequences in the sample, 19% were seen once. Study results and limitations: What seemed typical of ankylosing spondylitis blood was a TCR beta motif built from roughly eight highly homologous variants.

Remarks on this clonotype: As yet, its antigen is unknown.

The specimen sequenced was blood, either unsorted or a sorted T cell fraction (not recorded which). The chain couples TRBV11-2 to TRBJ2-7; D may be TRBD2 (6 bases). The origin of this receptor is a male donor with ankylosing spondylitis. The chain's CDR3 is CASSLPWGEPYEQYF. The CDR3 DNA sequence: TGTGCCAGCAGCTTACCTTGGGGGGAGCCGTACGAGCAGTACTTC.